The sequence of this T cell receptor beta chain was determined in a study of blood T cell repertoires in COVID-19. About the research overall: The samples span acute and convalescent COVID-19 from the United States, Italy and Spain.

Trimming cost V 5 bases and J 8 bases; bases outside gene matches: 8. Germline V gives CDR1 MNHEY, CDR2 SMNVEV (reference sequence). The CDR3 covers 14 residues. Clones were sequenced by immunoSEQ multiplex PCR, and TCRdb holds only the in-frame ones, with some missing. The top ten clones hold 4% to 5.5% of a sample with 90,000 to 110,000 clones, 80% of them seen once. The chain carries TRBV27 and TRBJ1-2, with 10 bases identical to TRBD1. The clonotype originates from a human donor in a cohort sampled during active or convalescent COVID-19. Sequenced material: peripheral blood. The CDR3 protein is CASSTGQGFGGYTF. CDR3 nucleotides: TGTGCCAGCAGTACGGGACAGGGGTTCGGGGGCTACACCTTC.